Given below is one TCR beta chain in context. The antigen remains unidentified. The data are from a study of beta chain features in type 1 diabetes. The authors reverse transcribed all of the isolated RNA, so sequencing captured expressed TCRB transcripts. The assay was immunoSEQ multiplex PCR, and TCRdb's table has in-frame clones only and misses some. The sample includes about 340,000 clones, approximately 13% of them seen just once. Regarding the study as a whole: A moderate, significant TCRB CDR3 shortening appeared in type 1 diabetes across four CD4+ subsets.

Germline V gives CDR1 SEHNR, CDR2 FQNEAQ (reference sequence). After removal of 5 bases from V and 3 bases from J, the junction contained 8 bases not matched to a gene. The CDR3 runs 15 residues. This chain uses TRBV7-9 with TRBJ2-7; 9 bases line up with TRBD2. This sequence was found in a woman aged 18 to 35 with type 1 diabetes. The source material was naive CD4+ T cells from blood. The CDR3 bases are TGTGCCAGCAGCCGTAGCGGGAGCACCCTCTACGAGCAGTACTTC. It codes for CASSRSGSTLYEQYF.